The 10 T cell receptor beta chains in this list originate from one sample, sequenced in a study of a mutant IDH1 vaccine in newly diagnosed glioma. The antigens of these receptors remain unknown. As to time point: week 47, end of study. Vaccination comprised doses that each held 300 ug of mutant IDH1 20-mer peptide, plus topical imiquimod. TCRdb keeps only in-frame clones here, not all; method: immunoSEQ multiplex PCR. The sample lists over 30,000 clones; approximately 90% were seen once. The sequences come from PBMCs, collected from a glioma patient whose treatment included an IDH1 peptide vaccine. All receptors come from a woman aged 25 to 39 with glioma.

This chain joins TRBV29-1 and TRBJ1-1, with D perhaps matching TRBD1 (5 bases). This CDR3 spans 13 amino acids. The V end lost 2 bases, the J end lost 1 base, and 8 bases lay between the germline ends. CDR1 and CDR2 (germline): SQVTM, ANQGSEA. The CDR3 here is CSVERQWNTEAFF. The CDR3 bases are TGCAGCGTTGAAAGACAGTGGAACACTGAAGCTTTCTTT.

The chain uses TRBV12-1 and TRBJ2-1; TRBD2 reflects the table's D call only, with no check against the DNA. TRBV12-1 represents a pseudogene. The CDR3 runs 15 residues. The CDR3 is CASSYPSGGNNEQFF. The CDR3, as DNA: TGTGCCAGCAGCTACCCTAGCGGGGGCAACAATGAGCAGTTCTTC.

The chain links TRBV7-2 to TRBJ2-7; maybe TRBD1 (6 bases). The CDR3 has 15 amino acids. Germline V gives CDR1 SGHTA, CDR2 FQGNSA. The V gene lost 1 base and the J gene lost 2 bases, with 12 bases spanning the gap. CDR3 DNA sequence: TGTGCCAGCAGCTTAGAGAGTACAGGGCCCTACGAGCAGTACTTC. Its protein is CASSLESTGPYEQYF.

The chain joins TRBV25-1 to TRBJ2-3; a possible D gene is TRBD2 (5 bases). This CDR3 is 15 amino acids long. Deletions cut 5 bases from V and 2 bases from J, with 14 bases between. CDR1 is MGHDK, CDR2 SYGVNS, per germline. The CDR3 sequence is CASSTSAVFTDTQYF. DNA of the CDR3: TGTGCCAGCAGTACTTCAGCGGTATTCACAGATACGCAGTATTTT.

This clone was picked up a small number of times. V and J are TRBV6-5 and TRBJ1-5, with no clear D. CDR1 MNHEY and CDR2 SVGAGI come from the germline V gene. This CDR3 has 14 residues. Trimming stripped 4 bases from V and 7 bases from J, with 14 bases between. The CDR3 nucleotides read TGTGCCAGCAGTTCTGCAGGCCCGGGGCAGCCCCAGCATTTT. This sequence encodes CASSSAGPGQPQHF.

The V gene is TRBV6-5, the J gene TRBJ2-7; TRBD1 aligns across 10 bases. Germline V CDR1 and CDR2: MNHEY, SVGAGI. The CDR3 spans 14 residues. The J segment lost 4 bases and the V segment lost 2 bases, leaving 2 bases of the junction unmatched. CDR3 amino acids: CASSYRQGAYEQYF. The CDR3 DNA reads TGTGCCAGCAGTTACCGACAGGGGGCGTACGAGCAGTACTTC.

This clone appeared a few times. The chain has TRBV30 and TRBJ2-7, with D maybe TRBD2 (5 bases). V lost 2 bases, J lost 3 bases, and 8 bases lay in between. This CDR3 region has 12 residues. Germline CDR1 GTSNPN, CDR2 SVGIG (reference sequence). The CDR3 reads CAWSPTSYEQYF. In DNA form, the CDR3 reads TGTGCCTGGAGTCCAACTAGCTACGAGCAGTACTTC. The whole variable domain, filled in from reference TRBV30 and TRBJ2-7, reads SQTIHQWPATLVQPVGSPLSLECTVEGTSNPNLYWYRQAAGRGLQLLFYSVGIGQISSEVPQNLSASRPQDRQFILSSKKLLLSDSGFYLCAWSPTSYEQYFGPGTRLTVT.

The J gene is TRBJ1-1, the V gene TRBV25-1, with a possible D match to TRBD1 (5 bases). V was clipped by 4 bases and J by 1 base, with 13 bases between them. CDR3 length: 15 amino acids. Germline V gene sequence: CDR1 MGHDK, CDR2 SYGVNS. CDR3 sequence: CASSGAGFRNTEAFF. CDR3 coding DNA: TGTGCCAGCAGTGGGGCAGGGTTTCGGAACACTGAAGCTTTCTTT.

This sequence joins TRBV5-1 and TRBJ2-1; possibly TRBD1 for D (5 bases). The ends were cut back, 3 bases at V and 4 bases at J, with 8 bases in the middle. The germline V gene encodes CDR1 SGHRS and CDR2 YFSETQ. This CDR3 is built from 13 residues. For the CDR3, the DNA is TGCGCCAGCAGCTCCGACAGTTACAATGAGCAGTTCTTC. It encodes CASSSDSYNEQFF.

This chain links TRBV5-1 with TRBJ1-2; D remains unclear. The CDR3 has 13 amino acids. The V gene's germline CDR1 is SGHRS and CDR2 YFSETQ. V was trimmed by 0 bases and J by 5 bases, leaving 8 bases between them. The CDR3 spells CASSLVAEYGYTF. CDR3 nucleotide sequence: TGCGCCAGCAGCTTGGTGGCGGAATATGGCTACACCTTC. The complete variable domain, with remaining parts taken from reference TRBV5-1 and TRBJ1-2, reads KAGVTQTPRYLIKTRGQQVTLSCSPISGHRSVSWYQQTPGQGLQFLFEYFSETQRNKGNFPGRFSGRQFSNSRSEMNVSTLELGDSALYLCASSLVAEYGYTFGSGTRLTVV.